These 26 T cell receptor beta chains came from one sample sequenced in a study of identical twins (dated by TCRdb to the mid-2010s). Library preparation used 5' RACE. Sequencer: Illumina HiSeq 2000. The raw public data were reprocessed by TCRdb itself: fastp quality trimming at Q25, MiXCR clonotype calling, in-frame beta chains only. Entries that share a CDR3 protein sequence are merged under the most common genes and DNA. The sample yields approximately 470,000 distinct CDR3 sequences; over 12% were counted once. Jointly, the top ten make up about 0.52% of the sample. Another study also made use of these data, one on yellow fever vaccine responses in identical twins.

Sequenced sample: CD4+ T cells sorted from blood. The receptors come from a woman aged 18-35 years in good health.

The CDR3 here is CASSLQPIHNEQFF. CDR3 DNA sequence: TGTGCCAGCAGCTTGCAGCCCATACACAATGAGCAGTTCTTC. V is TRBV7-3 and J is TRBJ2-1; no definite D call. Trimming left V 3 bases short and J 5 bases short, with 11 bases between. This CDR3 region has 14 residues. The V gene's germline CDR1 is SGHTA and CDR2 FQGTGA.

This clonotype was seen a handful of times. CDR3: CATSGISGLVNEQFF. In DNA form, the CDR3 reads TGTGCCACCAGCGGAATCAGCGGGCTGGTCAATGAGCAGTTCTTC. The chain carries TRBV15 and TRBJ2-1; D is possibly TRBD2 (6 bases). Germline V lookup: CDR1 LNHNV, CDR2 YYDKDF (reference sequence). The germline V and J ends were trimmed by 5 bases and 6 bases, with 17 bases remaining between them. The CDR3 covers 15 residues.

The chain carries TRBV7-9 and TRBJ2-2; no clear D. V was pared by 3 bases and J by 0 bases, with 5 bases between. This CDR3 is built from 14 residues. The germline CDR1 and CDR2 sequences are SEHNR and FQNEAQ (reference sequence). The CDR3 nucleotides read TGTGCCAGCAGCTTTCCCGCGAACACCGGGGAGCTGTTTTTT. Translation gives CASSFPANTGELFF.

In this sample, this clonotype turned up a few times. The chain combines TRBV20-1 with TRBJ2-1; D remains unclear. The CDR3 runs 13 residues. Germline V gene sequence: CDR1 DFQATT, CDR2 SNEGSKA (reference sequence). V was shortened by 8 bases and J by 10 bases, with 21 bases between the two germline ends. In nucleotides, the CDR3 is TGCAGTTATCCTCGAGAAGATACAATGGAGCAGTTCTTC. The encoded protein is CSYPREDTMEQFF.

At least ten counts were recorded for this clonotype. The V call is TRBV5-1, the J call TRBJ1-1; TRBD1 might be the D (6 bases). This CDR3 spans 17 amino acids. Germline V gene sequence: CDR1 SGHRS, CDR2 YFSETQ. The germline V and J ends were trimmed by 4 bases and 4 bases, with 23 bases remaining between them. CDR3 in amino acids: CASSAKRQALGITEAFF. The CDR3 region has the DNA TGCGCCAGCAGCGCGAAACGACAGGCCTTAGGGATCACTGAAGCTTTCTTT. The full variable domain, rest sourced from reference TRBV5-1 and TRBJ1-1, is KAGVTQTPRYLIKTRGQQVTLSCSPISGHRSVSWYQQTPGQGLQFLFEYFSETQRNKGNFPGRFSGRQFSNSRSEMNVSTLELGDSALYLCASSAKRQALGITEAFFGQGTRLTVV.

This clonotype was seen only a few times. V usage is TRBV6-5 and J usage is TRBJ2-5; TRBD2 agrees at 9 bases. Germline CDR1 MNHEY, CDR2 SVGAGI. This CDR3 spans 16 amino acids. Germline trimming cut 4 bases from V and 6 bases from J; bases unmatched to any gene: 12. The CDR3 loop is CASSLYSAGGVKTQYF. The DNA of the CDR3 is TGTGCCAGCAGTTTATATTCGGCGGGGGGGGTAAAGACCCAGTACTTC.

V is TRBV20-1 and J is TRBJ1-6; D not certain. The CDR3 loop spans 13 amino acids. Germline values: CDR1 DFQATT, CDR2 SNEGSKA (reference sequence). Trimming left V 6 bases short and J 0 bases short, with 6 bases between. DNA for the CDR3: TGCAGTGCCTCAAGCTCCTATAATTCACCCCTCCACTTT. Its translation: CSASSSYNSPLHF.

The chain combines TRBV11-1 with TRBJ2-6; 9 bases match TRBD1. The trim removed 3 bases at V and 0 bases at J, leaving 6 bases unmatched. Germline CDR1 is SGHAT and CDR2 is FQDESV (reference sequence). The CDR3 has 18 amino acids. The CDR3 DNA reads as TGTGCCAGCAGCTTTAGGTCACAGGGGGCCTCTGGGGCCAACGTCCTGACTTTC. This translates into CASSFRSQGASGANVLTF. The full variable domain, rest sourced from reference TRBV11-1 and TRBJ2-6, is EAEVAQSPRYKITEKSQAVAFWCDPISGHATLYWYRQILGQGPELLVQFQDESVVDDSQLPKDRFSAERLKGVDSTLKIQPAELGDSAMYLCASSFRSQGASGANVLTFGAGSRLTVL.

The chain is built from TRBV3-1 and TRBJ2-1, with D possibly matching TRBD2 (5 bases). From germline, CDR1 is LGHDT and CDR2 YNNKEL (reference sequence). The V gene lost 6 bases and the J gene lost 7 bases, with 16 bases spanning the gap. The CDR3 covers 14 residues. CDR3 residues: CASRSTSSRNEQFF. CDR3 coding DNA: TGTGCCAGCAGGAGCACTAGTTCCCGAAATGAGCAGTTCTTC.

V is TRBV20-1 and J is TRBJ2-2; D gene unclear. V lost 5 bases to trimming and J lost 6 bases, with 10 bases between them. Germline V lookup: CDR1 DFQATT, CDR2 SNEGSKA (reference sequence). The CDR3 is made up of 12 amino acids. The CDR3 DNA reads TGCAGTGCTTCGTACGGCGCCGGGGAGCTGTTTTTT. It yields the protein CSASYGAGELFF.

The CDR3 protein is CSATGTSGRIAPSTDTQYF. For the CDR3, the DNA is TGCAGTGCTACCGGGACTAGCGGGAGGATAGCCCCTAGCACAGATACGCAGTATTTT. V and J are TRBV20-1 and TRBJ2-3, with 15 bases that match TRBD2. The CDR3 covers 19 residues. The junction had 11 bases not matched to a gene; V was cut back by 4 bases and J by 0 bases. Germline values: CDR1 DFQATT, CDR2 SNEGSKA (reference sequence).

This chain links TRBV18 with TRBJ2-7, with D possibly being TRBD1 or TRBD2 (5 bases each). Trimming shortened V by 3 bases and J by 6 bases, and 15 bases separated the two germline ends. This CDR3 is 14 amino acids long. Looked up from germline, CDR1 is KGHSH and CDR2 is LQKENI. The CDR3 sequence is CASSPKGPPVEQYF. The CDR3 coding sequence is TGTGCCAGCTCACCCAAGGGACCACCTGTCGAGCAGTACTTC. The whole variable domain, remainder taken from reference TRBV18 and TRBJ2-7, is NAGVMQNPRHLVRRRGQEARLRCSPMKGHSHVYWYRQLPEEGLKFMVYLQKENIIDESGMPKERFSAEFPKEGPSILRIQQVVRGDSAAYFCASSPKGPPVEQYFGPGTRLTVT.

In its sample, this clonotype was seen many times. The gene calls are TRBV4-2 and TRBJ2-2, with TRBD2 identical over 8 bases. The trim removed 6 bases at V and 0 bases at J, leaving 6 bases unmatched. There are 16 residues in the CDR3. Per germline, CDR1 LGHNA and CDR2 YNFKEQ. CDR3 in DNA: TGTGCCAGCAGTATTACTAGCGGATCGAACACCGGGGAGCTGTTTTTT. It yields the protein CASSITSGSNTGELFF.

The V call is TRBV7-2, the J call TRBJ2-4; perhaps TRBD2 as D (5 bases). CDR3 length: 14 residues. Trimming pared 2 bases from V and 6 bases from J, leaving 11 bases between. Germline V gene data show CDR1 as SGHTA and CDR2 as FQGNSA. The CDR3 coding sequence is TGTGCCAGCAGCTTACCCGGGATTAGAAACATTCAGTACTTC. It encodes CASSLPGIRNIQYF.

This clonotype was found a few times. The chain has TRBV5-1 and TRBJ2-7; D not resolved. This CDR3 spans 13 amino acids. Per germline, CDR1 SGHRS and CDR2 YFSETQ. The V end was cut by 0 bases, the J end by 3 bases, with 7 bases between. The CDR3 loop reads CASSLDNHYEQYF. DNA for the CDR3: TGCGCCAGCAGCTTGGATAACCACTACGAGCAGTACTTC.

This clonotype was observed a few times. The chain links TRBV6-2 or TRBV6-3 to TRBJ2-2; no firm D call. The CDR3 sequence is 12 residues long. Trimming removed 4 bases at V and 7 bases at J, with 7 bases between. Germline V CDR1 and CDR2: MNHEY, SVGEGT. CDR3 in amino acids: CASSSPRGELFF. The CDR3 DNA sequence: TGTGCCAGCAGTTCTCCGCGCGGGGAGCTGTTTTTT.

The chain's CDR3 is CAIRNTDTQYF. Written as DNA, the CDR3 is TGTGCCATCAGAAACACAGATACGCAGTATTTT. The chain is built from TRBV10-3 and TRBJ2-3, with unresolved D. Trimming removed 6 bases at V and 2 bases at J, with 3 bases between. Germline CDR1 ENHRY, CDR2 SYGVKD. There are 11 residues in the CDR3.

This sequence joins TRBV5-1 and TRBJ2-5; 9 bases are shared with TRBD2. There are 16 residues in the CDR3. In germline, CDR1 is SGHRS, CDR2 YFSETQ. J gave up 2 bases and V 1 base, and 6 bases lay outside the gene matches. The CDR3 reads CASSLLGLATQETQYF. The CDR3 bases are TGCGCCAGCAGCTTGTTAGGACTAGCGACTCAAGAGACCCAGTACTTC.

V is TRBV4-1 and J is TRBJ2-3; 10 bases are a match to TRBD1. The ends lost 2 bases at V and 3 bases at J; junction bases unmatched: 11. CDR1 and CDR2 (germline): MGHRA, YSYEKL. The CDR3 has 18 amino acids. The CDR3 loop is CASSQSQGQGFYTDTQYF. The CDR3 bases are TGCGCCAGCAGCCAAAGTCAGGGACAGGGGTTTTATACAGATACGCAGTATTTT.

The V call is TRBV10-3, the J call TRBJ2-7, with 8 bases that match TRBD1. Trimming took 5 bases from V and 3 from J; bases not matched to a gene: 6. The CDR3 extends over 14 amino acids. Germline CDR1 is ENHRY and CDR2 is SYGVKD. CDR3 DNA: TGTGCCATCAGTTCCGGGACAGGTCGCTACGAGCAGTACTTC. This codes for CAISSGTGRYEQYF.

In this sample, this clonotype turned up a few times. The chain uses TRBV5-5 and TRBJ2-7; 8 bases are shared with TRBD1. CDR1 and CDR2 from the germline V gene are SGHKS and YYEKEE (reference sequence). Trimming took 0 bases from V and 3 from J; bases not matched to a gene: 5. The CDR3 has 15 amino acids. The CDR3 here is CASSLVGQGIYEQYF. CDR3 nucleotide sequence: TGTGCCAGCAGCTTGGTTGGACAGGGTATCTACGAGCAGTACTTC.

The chain uses TRBV4-3 and TRBJ2-2; TRBD2 matches 11 bases. CDR1 is LGHNA and CDR2 is YSLEER in the germline V gene. This CDR3 region has 16 residues. V lost 3 bases to trimming and J lost 3 bases; unmatched junction nucleotides: 3. The CDR3 region is CASSQGSGRDTGELFF. Written as DNA, the CDR3 is TGCGCCAGCAGCCAGGGTAGCGGGAGGGACACCGGGGAGCTGTTTTTT.

This clonotype was detected a few times. J is TRBJ2-4 and V is TRBV4-3; no clear D. The germline V gene has CDR1 LGHNA and CDR2 YSLEER. The germline V and J ends were trimmed by 5 bases and 1 base, with 15 bases remaining between them. The CDR3 extends over 16 amino acids. The CDR3 sequence: CASSSGQLGAKNIQYF. For the CDR3, the DNA is TGCGCCAGCAGCTCCGGCCAGCTGGGGGCCAAAAACATTCAGTACTTC.

The gene calls are TRBV9 and TRBJ1-6; 8 nucleotides align to TRBD1. CDR3 length: 15 residues. The junction had 5 bases not matched to a gene; V was cut back by 3 bases and J by 6 bases. Per the germline V gene, CDR1 is SGDLS and CDR2 is YYNGEE. CDR3 in amino acids: CASSGDRGGNSPLHF. CDR3 nucleotides: TGTGCCAGCAGCGGAGACAGGGGCGGTAATTCACCCCTCCACTTT.

The V gene is TRBV28, the J gene TRBJ1-5, with D tentatively TRBD1 (6 bases). From germline, CDR1 is MDHEN and CDR2 SYDVKM. The CDR3 has 13 residues. Deletions cut 5 bases from V and 9 bases from J, with 14 bases between. The CDR3 here is CASSKQGWRPQHF. CDR3 sequence (DNA): TGTGCCAGCAGTAAACAGGGATGGCGGCCCCAGCATTTT.

The chain links TRBV6-2 or TRBV6-3 to TRBJ2-2; the D call may be TRBD1 or TRBD2 (6 bases each). The V gene lost 2 bases and the J gene lost 5 bases, with 9 bases spanning the gap. CDR1 and CDR2 from the germline V gene are MNHEY and SVGEGT. This CDR3 has 14 residues. The chain's CDR3 is CASSYRGRTGELFF. In DNA form, the CDR3 reads TGTGCCAGCAGTTACAGGGGGAGGACCGGGGAGCTGTTTTTT.